This paragraph covers one T cell receptor beta chain sequence. Assay used: immunoSEQ multiplex PCR; TCRdb lists only in-frame clones, some missing. The repertoire holds around 86,000 clones, around 86% seen once, with approximately 5% in the top ten. Germline assignment: CDR1 ENHRY and CDR2 SYGVKD. The CDR3 has 16 residues. V dropped 7 bases and J dropped 2 bases, with 18 bases sitting between them. The data were taken from a study of blood T cell repertoires in COVID-19. Study summary: COVID-19 samples, acute and convalescent, were from the United States, Italy and Spain.

The origin of this receptor is a woman older than 75 with acute or convalescent COVID-19. Sequences were obtained from peripheral blood. This chain uses TRBV10-3 with TRBJ2-1; tentative D call: TRBD2 (5 bases). The CDR3 DNA sequence: TGTGCCATCACCGATTCCCGGACTGGAGCCTACAATGAGCAGTTCTTC. Translating gives CAITDSRTGAYNEQFF.